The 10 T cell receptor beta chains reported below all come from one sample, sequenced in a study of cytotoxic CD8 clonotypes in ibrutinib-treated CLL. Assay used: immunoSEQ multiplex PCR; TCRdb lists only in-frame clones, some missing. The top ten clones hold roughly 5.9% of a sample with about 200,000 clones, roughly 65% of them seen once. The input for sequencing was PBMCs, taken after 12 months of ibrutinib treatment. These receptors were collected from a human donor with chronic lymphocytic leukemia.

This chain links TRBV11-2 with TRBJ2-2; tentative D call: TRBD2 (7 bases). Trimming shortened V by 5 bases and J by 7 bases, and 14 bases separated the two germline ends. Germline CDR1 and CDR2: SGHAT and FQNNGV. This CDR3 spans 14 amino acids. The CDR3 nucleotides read TGTGCCAGCAGCCTAACAGGGACTATCGGGGAGCTGTTTTTT. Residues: CASSLTGTIGELFF.

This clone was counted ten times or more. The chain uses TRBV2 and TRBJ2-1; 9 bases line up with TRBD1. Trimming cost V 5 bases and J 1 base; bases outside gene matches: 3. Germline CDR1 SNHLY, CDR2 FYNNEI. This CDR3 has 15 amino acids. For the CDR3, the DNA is TGTGCCAGCAGTTTGACAGGGGGATCCTACAATGAGCAGTTCTTC. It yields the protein CASSLTGGSYNEQFF.

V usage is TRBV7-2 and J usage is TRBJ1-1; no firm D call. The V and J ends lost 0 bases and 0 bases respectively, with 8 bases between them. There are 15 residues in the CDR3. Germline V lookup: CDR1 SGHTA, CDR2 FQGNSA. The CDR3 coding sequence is TGTGCCAGCAGCTTAGCTGGGAACATGAACACTGAAGCTTTCTTT. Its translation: CASSLAGNMNTEAFF.

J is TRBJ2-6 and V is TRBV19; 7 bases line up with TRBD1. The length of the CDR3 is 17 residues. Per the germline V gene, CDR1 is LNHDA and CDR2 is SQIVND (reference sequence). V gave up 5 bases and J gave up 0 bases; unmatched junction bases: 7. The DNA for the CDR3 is TGTGCCAGTAGTGATCCCGGGACAGTCTCTGGGGCCAACGTCCTGACTTTC. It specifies CASSDPGTVSGANVLTF.

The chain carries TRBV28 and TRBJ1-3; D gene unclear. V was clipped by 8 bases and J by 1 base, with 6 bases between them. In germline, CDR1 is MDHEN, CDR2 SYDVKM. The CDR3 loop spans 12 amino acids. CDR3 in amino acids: CASRQSGNTIYF. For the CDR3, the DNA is TGTGCCAGCCGGCAGTCTGGAAACACCATATATTTT. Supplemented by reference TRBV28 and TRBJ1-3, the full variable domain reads DVKVTQSSRYLVKRTGEKVFLECVQDMDHENMFWYRQDPGLGLRLIYFSYDVKMKEKGDIPEGYSVSREKKERFSLILESASTNQTSMYLCASRQSGNTIYFGEGSWLTVV.

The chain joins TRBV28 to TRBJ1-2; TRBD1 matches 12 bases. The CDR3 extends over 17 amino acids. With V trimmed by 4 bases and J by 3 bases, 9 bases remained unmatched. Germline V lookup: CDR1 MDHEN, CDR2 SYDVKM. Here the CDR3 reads CASSSPGTGGAYYGYTF. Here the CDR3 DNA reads TGTGCCAGCAGTTCGCCCGGGACAGGGGGCGCGTACTATGGCTACACCTTC.

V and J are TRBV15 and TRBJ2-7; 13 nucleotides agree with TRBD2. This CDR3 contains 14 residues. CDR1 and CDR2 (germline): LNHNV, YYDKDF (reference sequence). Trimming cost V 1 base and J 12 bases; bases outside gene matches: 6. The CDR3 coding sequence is TGTGCCACCAGCAGAGGGACTAGCGGGAGCAGTCCGTACTTC. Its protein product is CATSRGTSGSSPYF. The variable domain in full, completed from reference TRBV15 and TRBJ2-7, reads DAMVIQNPRYQVTQFGKPVTLSCSQTLNHNVMYWYQQKSSQAPKLLFHYYDKDFNNEADTPDNFQSRRPNTSFCFLDIRSPGLGDTAMYLCATSRGTSGSSPYFGPGTRLTVT.

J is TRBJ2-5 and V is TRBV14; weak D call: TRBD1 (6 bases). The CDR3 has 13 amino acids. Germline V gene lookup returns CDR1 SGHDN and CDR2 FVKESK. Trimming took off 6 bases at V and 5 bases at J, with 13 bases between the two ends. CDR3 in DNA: TGTGCCAGCAGTAGGGGGAACTTGGAGACCCAGTACTTC. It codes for CASSRGNLETQYF.

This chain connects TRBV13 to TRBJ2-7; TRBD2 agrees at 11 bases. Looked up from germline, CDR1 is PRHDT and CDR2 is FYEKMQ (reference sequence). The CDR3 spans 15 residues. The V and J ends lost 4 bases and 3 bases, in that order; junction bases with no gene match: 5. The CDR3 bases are TGTGCCAGCAGCTCACCGACTAGCGGGGACTACGAGCAGTACTTC. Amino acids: CASSSPTSGDYEQYF.

CDR3 amino acids: CASSPQGALAKNIQYF. The CDR3 coding sequence is TGTGCCAGCAGCCCACAGGGGGCCCTAGCCAAAAACATTCAGTACTTC. The genes are TRBV7-2 and TRBJ2-4, with 9 bases aligning to TRBD1. The CDR3 is 16 residues long. CDR1 is SGHTA and CDR2 is FQGNSA in the germline V gene. The V segment lost 5 bases and the J segment 0 bases; nucleotides outside the gene matches: 5.